The 3 T cell receptor beta chains below all came from one sample that was sequenced in a study of CD8+CD57+ T cells in acquired aplastic anemia. All patients picked for sequencing had shown, by flow cytometry, an expansion of CD8+CD57+ cells. Profiles of TCR beta VDJ and CDR3 were generated from a genomic DNA template. TCRdb re-called the reads with MiXCR, one entry per CDR3 protein. This sample has around 80,000 distinct CDR3 sequences, with roughly three quarters found just once. The material sequenced was sorted CD4+, CD8+, or CD8+CD57+ T cells (not recorded which) from PBMCs. Every receptor here comes from a human donor with aplastic anemia.

The chain couples TRBV19 to TRBJ2-5; a possible D gene is TRBD1 (6 bases). CDR1 LNHDA and CDR2 SQIVND come from the germline V gene (reference sequence). There are 14 residues in the CDR3. Trimming stripped 3 bases from V and 5 bases from J, with 13 bases between. The CDR3 here is CASSMGARQETQYF. DNA of the CDR3: TGTGCCAGTAGTATGGGGGCTCGGCAGGAGACCCAGTACTTC.

The chain combines TRBV20-1 with TRBJ1-2; D gene ambiguous. In germline, CDR1 is DFQATT, CDR2 SNEGSKA (reference sequence). CDR3 size: 8 residues. The CDR3 here is CTLSGYTF. The CDR3 coding sequence is TGCACCCTTTCGGGCTACACCTTC.

The gene calls are TRBV7-9 and TRBJ1-6; TRBD1 is a possible D gene (6 bases). The CDR3 totals 14 residues. The V gene lost 5 bases and the J gene lost 9 bases, with 14 bases spanning the gap. Germline values: CDR1 SEHNR, CDR2 FQNEAQ (reference sequence). The DNA of the CDR3 is TGTGCCAGCAGCCCAGTACAGGGAACTTCACCCCTCCACTTT. This sequence encodes CASSPVQGTSPLHF.